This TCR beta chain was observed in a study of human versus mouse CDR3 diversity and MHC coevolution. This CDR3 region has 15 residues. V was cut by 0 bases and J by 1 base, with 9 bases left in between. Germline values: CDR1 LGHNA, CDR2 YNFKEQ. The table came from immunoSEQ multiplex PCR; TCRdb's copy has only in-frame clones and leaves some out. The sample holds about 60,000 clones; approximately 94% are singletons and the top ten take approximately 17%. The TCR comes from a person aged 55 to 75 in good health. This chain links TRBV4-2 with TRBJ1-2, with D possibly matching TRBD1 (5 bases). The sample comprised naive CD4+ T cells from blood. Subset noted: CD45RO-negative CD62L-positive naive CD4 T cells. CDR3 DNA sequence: TGTGCCAGCAGCCAAGACCCGGGGGGTAACTATGGCTACACCTTC. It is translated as CASSQDPGGNYGYTF.